The 6 T cell receptor beta chains below were found in one sample sequenced in a study of cytomegalovirus exposure and HLA in healthy donors. Primers: 60 Vbeta forward and 13 Jbeta reverse. The repertoire was sequenced with immunoSEQ multiplex PCR; TCRdb's copy has only in-frame clones and lacks some. The repertoire holds 200,000 to 250,000 clones, with about four fifths as singletons. The sample comprised PBMCs. These receptors originate from a woman between 50 and 59 years old in good health and CMV-seropositive.

The chain is built from TRBV4-2 and TRBJ2-7, with 10 bases fitting TRBD1. CDR1 and CDR2 (germline): LGHNA, YNFKEQ. The CDR3 is 15 residues long. Trimming took 3 bases from V and 2 from J; bases not matched to a gene: 4. The CDR3 coding sequence is TGTGCCAGCAGCCACAAGGACAGGGGGGCCTACGAGCAGTACTTC. Translating it yields CASSHKDRGAYEQYF.

The chain is built from TRBV7-2 and TRBJ1-4, with 9 bases fitting TRBD1. Germline trimming cut 8 bases from V and 7 bases from J; bases unmatched to any gene: 5. CDR1 and CDR2 from the germline V gene are SGHTA and FQGNSA. CDR3 length: 13 amino acids. The CDR3 nucleotides read TGTGCCAGCGGACAGGGGTGGGGTGAAAAACTGTTTTTT. Residues: CASGQGWGEKLFF.

Worth noting for this clone: Given the absence of the conserved phenylalanine or tryptophan at the CDR3 end, a read error is likely. The V call is TRBV5-1, the J call TRBJ1-2; D call uncertain. V dropped 1 base and J dropped 0 bases, with 7 bases sitting between them. Per germline, CDR1 SGHRS and CDR2 YFSETQ. The CDR3 loop spans 14 amino acids. DNA of the CDR3: TGCGCCAGCAGCTTGATAGGAGCTAACTATGGCTACACCTCC. Protein: CASSLIGANYGYTS.

The V gene is TRBV6-1, the J gene TRBJ1-2, with unresolved D. Germline V gene data show CDR1 as MNHNS and CDR2 as SASEGT. This CDR3 is 13 amino acids long. With 6 bases removed from V and 8 bases from J, the gap between germline ends came to 16 bases. The CDR3 bases are TGTGCCAGCAGGGGCATACCAGCGGGGGGCTACACCTTC. It translates to CASRGIPAGGYTF.

In this sample, this clone turned up once. The chain has TRBV5-1 and TRBJ2-3, with 7 bases identical to TRBD2. After removal of 6 bases from V and 2 bases from J, the junction contained 6 bases not matched to a gene. Germline V gene sequence: CDR1 SGHRS, CDR2 YFSETQ. The CDR3 sequence is 14 residues long. The CDR3 bases are TGCGCCAGCAACCCTGCGGGGGACACAGATACGCAGTATTTT. This encodes CASNPAGDTDTQYF.

This clone was recorded once. The chain has TRBV9 and TRBJ1-1, with unresolved D. This CDR3 is built from 15 residues. CDR1 is SGDLS and CDR2 is YYNGEE in the germline V gene. V lost 0 bases to trimming and J lost 0 bases, with 9 bases between them. As DNA, the CDR3 is TGTGCCAGCAGCGTAGGGGTTACTATGAACACTGAAGCTTTCTTT. Amino acids: CASSVGVTMNTEAFF. The full variable domain, with the rest looked up from reference TRBV9 and TRBJ1-1, is DSGVTQTPKHLITATGQRVTLRCSPRSGDLSVYWYQQSLDQGLQFLIQYYNGEERAKGNILERFSAQQFPDLHSELNLSSLELGDSALYFCASSVGVTMNTEAFFGQGTRLTVV.